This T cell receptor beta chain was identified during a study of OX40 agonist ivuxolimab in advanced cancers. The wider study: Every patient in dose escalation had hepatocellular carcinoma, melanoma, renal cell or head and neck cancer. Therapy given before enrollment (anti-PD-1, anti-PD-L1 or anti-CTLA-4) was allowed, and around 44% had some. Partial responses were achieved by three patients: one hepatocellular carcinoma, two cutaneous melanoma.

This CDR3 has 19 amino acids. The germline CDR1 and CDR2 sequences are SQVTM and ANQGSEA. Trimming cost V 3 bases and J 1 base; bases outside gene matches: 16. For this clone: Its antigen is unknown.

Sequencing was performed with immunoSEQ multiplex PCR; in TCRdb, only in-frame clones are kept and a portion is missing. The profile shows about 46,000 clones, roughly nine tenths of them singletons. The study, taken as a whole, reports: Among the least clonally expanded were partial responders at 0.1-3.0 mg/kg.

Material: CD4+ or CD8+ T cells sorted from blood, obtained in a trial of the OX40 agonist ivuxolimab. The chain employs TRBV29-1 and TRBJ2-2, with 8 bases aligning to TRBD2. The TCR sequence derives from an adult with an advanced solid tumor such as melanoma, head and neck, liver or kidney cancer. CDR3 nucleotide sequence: TGCAGCGTTGAGTTCTCTTTAGACGGGGGGGTCGAGAACACCGGGGAGCTGTTTTTT. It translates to CSVEFSLDGGVENTGELFF.